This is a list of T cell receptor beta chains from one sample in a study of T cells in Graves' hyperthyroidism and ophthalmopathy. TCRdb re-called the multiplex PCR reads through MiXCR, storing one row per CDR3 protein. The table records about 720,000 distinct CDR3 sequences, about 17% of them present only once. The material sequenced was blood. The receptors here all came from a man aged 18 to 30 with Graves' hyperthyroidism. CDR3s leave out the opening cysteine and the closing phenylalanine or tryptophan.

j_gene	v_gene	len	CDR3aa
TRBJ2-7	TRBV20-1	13	SARDPPRYAYEQY
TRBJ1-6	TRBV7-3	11	ASSTGVNSPLH
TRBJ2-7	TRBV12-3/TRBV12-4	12	ASRARWDPYEQY
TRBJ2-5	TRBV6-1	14	ASSQGMTGYQETQY
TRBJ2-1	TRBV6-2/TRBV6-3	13	ASSYSMGGYNEQF
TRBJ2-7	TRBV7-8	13	ASSLVAGRVYEQY
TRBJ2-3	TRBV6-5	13	ASSYSGQATDTQY
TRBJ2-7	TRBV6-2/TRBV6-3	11	ASSYSVIYEQY
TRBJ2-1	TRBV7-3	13	ASSLLGQGVDEQF
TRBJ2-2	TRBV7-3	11	ASSYKNTGELF
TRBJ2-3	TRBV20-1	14	SAEDASGASTDTQY
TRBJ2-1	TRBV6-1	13	ASSKRSGRDNEQF
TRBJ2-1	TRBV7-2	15	ASSLRTSGGGKNEQF
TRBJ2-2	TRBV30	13	ACYASASGTGELF
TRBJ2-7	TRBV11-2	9	ASEQRAKQY
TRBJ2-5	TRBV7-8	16	ASSSGGGLAAPGETQY
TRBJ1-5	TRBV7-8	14	ASSLGFTMRYQPQH
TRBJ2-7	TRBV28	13	ASSLKLAGFYEQY
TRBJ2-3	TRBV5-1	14	ASSLVRTSGSDTQY
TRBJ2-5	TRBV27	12	ASSLTAREETQY
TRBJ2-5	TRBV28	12	ATRFRGDRGTQY
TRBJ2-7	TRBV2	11	ASSVGAPGEQY
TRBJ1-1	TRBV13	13	ASSLFRGGGTEAF
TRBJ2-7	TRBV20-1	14	SASDPGQGFTYEQY
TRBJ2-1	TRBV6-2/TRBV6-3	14	ASSSRGSLGYNEQF
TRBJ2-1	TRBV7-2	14	ASSPHPPGGRNEQF
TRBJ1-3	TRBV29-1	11	SVGVLEGNTIY
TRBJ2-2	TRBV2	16	ASSEPTSGSGNTGELF
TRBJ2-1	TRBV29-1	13	SVLRLRESWNEQF
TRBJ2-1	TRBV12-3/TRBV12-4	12	ASEPDRAYNEQF
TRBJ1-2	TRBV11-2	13	ASSRPGTGNYGYT
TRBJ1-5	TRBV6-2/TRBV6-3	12	ASSERSSNQPQH
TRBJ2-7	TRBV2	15	ASSEDRGQVFPYEQY
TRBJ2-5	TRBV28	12	ASSFPTEQETQY
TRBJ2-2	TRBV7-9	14	ASSQPGTAYTGELF
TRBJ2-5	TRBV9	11	ASSVDRGETQY
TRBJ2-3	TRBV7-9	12	ASSLATSGDTQY
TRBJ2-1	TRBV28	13	ASSRGLAGGFEQF
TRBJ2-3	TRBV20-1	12	SAAGGVHTDTQY
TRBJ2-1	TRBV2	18	ASSETPRPRTSGSYNEQF
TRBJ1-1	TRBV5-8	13	ASSLAGQGNTEAF
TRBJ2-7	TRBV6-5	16	ASSWGRAIAGSAYEQY